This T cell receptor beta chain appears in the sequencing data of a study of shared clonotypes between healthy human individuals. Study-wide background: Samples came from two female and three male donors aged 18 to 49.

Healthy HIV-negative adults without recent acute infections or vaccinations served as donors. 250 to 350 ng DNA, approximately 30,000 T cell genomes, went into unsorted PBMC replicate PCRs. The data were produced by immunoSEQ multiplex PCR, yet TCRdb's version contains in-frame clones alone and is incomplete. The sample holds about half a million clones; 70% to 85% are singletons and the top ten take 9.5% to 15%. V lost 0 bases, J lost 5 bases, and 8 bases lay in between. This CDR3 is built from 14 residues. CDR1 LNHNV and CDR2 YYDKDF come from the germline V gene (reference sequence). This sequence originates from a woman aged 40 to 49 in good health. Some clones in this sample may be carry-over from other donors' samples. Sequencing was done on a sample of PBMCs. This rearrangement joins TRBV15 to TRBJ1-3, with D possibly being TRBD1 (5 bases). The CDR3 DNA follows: TGTGCCACCAGCAGAGAGCAGGGTAGAAACACCATATATTTT. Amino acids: CATSREQGRNTIYF.